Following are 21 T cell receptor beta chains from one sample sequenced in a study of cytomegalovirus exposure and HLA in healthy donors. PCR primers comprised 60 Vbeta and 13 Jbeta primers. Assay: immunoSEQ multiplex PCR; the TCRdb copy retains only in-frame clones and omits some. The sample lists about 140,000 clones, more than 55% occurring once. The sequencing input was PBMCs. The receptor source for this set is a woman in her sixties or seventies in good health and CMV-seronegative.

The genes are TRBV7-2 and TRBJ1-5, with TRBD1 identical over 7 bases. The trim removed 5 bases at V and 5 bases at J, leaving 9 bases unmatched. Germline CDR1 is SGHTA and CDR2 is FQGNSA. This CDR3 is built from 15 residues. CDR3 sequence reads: CASSPRTGDHQPQHF. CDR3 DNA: TGTGCCAGCAGCCCACGGACAGGCGACCATCAGCCCCAGCATTTT.

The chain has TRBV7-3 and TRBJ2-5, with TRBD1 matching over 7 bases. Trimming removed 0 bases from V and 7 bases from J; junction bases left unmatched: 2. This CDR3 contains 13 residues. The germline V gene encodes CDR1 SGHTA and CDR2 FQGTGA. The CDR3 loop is CASSLTAGGTQYF. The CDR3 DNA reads TGTGCCAGCAGCTTAACGGCAGGGGGGACCCAGTACTTC. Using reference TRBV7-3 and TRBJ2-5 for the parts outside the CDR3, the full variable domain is GAGVSQTPSNKVTEKGKYVELRCDPISGHTALYWYRQSLGQGPEFLIYFQGTGAADDSGLPNDRFFAVRPEGSVSTLKIQRTERGDSAVYLCASSLTAGGTQYFGPGTRLLVL.

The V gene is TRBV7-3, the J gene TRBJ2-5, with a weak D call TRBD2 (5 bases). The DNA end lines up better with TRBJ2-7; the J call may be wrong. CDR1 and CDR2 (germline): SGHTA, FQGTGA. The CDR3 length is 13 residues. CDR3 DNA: TGTGCCAGCAGCTTAACGAGGGTTTCCGAGCAGTACTTC. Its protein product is CASSLTRVSEQYF.

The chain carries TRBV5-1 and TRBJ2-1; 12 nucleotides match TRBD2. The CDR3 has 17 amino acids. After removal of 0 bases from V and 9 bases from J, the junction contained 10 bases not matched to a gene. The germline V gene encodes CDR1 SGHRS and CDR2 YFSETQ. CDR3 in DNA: TGCGCCAGCAGCTTGGCACTAGCGGGGGGCCCCATCGGTGAGCAGTTCTTC. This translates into CASSLALAGGPIGEQFF.

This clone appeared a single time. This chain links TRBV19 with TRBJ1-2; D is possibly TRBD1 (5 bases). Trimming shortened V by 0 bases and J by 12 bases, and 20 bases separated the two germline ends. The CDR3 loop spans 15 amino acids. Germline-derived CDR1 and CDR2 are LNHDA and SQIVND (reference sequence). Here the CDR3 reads CASSIDLLPGGVNTF. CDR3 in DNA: TGTGCCAGTAGTATAGACCTCCTACCGGGAGGGGTCAACACCTTC.

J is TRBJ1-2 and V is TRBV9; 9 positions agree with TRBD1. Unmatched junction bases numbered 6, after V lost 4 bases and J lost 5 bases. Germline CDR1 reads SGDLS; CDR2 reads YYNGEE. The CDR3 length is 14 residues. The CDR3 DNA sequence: TGTGCCAGCAGCCTAGGACAGGGGACATATGGCTACACCTTC. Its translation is CASSLGQGTYGYTF.

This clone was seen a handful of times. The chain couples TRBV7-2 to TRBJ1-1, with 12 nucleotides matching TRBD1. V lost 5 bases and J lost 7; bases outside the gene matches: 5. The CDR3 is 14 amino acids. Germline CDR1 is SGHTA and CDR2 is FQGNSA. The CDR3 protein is CASSRDRGLGEAFF. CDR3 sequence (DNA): TGTGCCAGCAGCCGGGACAGGGGGCTTGGTGAAGCTTTCTTT.

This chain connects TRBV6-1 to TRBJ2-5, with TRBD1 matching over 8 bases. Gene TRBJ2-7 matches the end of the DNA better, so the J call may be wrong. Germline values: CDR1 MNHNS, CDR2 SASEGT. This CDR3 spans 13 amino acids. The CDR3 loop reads CASSGQGFDEQYF. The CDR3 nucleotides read TGTGCCAGCAGTGGACAGGGGTTCGACGAGCAGTACTTC.

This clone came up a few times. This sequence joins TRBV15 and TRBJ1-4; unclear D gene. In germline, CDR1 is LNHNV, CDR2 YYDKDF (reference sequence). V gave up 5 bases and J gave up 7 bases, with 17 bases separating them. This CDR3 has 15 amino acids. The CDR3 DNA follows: TGTGCCACCAGCGGGCGGGTGAAGTTATCTGAAAAACTGTTTTTT. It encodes CATSGRVKLSEKLFF. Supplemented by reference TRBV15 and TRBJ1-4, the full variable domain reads DAMVIQNPRYQVTQFGKPVTLSCSQTLNHNVMYWYQQKSSQAPKLLFHYYDKDFNNEADTPDNFQSRRPNTSFCFLDIRSPGLGDTAMYLCATSGRVKLSEKLFFGSGTQLSVL.

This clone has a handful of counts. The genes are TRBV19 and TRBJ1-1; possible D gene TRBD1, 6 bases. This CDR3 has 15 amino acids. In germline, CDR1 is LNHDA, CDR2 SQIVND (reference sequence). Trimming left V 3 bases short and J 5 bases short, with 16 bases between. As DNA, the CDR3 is TGTGCCAGTAGTATTATAGGCAGGGGAAATACTGAAGCTTTCTTT. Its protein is CASSIIGRGNTEAFF.

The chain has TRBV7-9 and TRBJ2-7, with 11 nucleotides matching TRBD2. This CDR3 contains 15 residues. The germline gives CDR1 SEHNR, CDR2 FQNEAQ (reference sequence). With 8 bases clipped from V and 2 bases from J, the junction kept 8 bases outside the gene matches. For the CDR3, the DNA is TGTGCCAGCGCGGCCATAGCGGGAGGGCCCTACGAGCAGTACTTC. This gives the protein CASAAIAGGPYEQYF.

The CDR3 reads CSIAAGGINTQYF. DNA for the CDR3: TGCAGCATCGCAGCGGGAGGGATTAATACGCAGTATTTT. The gene calls are TRBV29-1 and TRBJ2-3; TRBD2 matches 10 bases. The CDR3 runs to 13 residues. The J segment lost 7 bases and the V segment lost 8 bases, leaving 9 bases of the junction unmatched. Germline CDR1 SQVTM, CDR2 ANQGSEA.

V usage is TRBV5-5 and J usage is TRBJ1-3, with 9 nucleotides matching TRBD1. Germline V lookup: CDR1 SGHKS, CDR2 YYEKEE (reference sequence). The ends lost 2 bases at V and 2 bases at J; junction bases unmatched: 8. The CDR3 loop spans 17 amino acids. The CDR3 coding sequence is TGTGCCAGCAGCTTACCCGGGACAGGGACAGCTGGAAACACCATATATTTT. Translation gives CASSLPGTGTAGNTIYF.

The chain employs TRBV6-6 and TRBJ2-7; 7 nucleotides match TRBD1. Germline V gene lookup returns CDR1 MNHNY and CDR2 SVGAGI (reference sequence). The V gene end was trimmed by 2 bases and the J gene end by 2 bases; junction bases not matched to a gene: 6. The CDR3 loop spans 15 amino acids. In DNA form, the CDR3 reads TGTGCCAGCAGTTACCTGGGGACAGCCACCTACGAGCAGTACTTC. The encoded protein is CASSYLGTATYEQYF.

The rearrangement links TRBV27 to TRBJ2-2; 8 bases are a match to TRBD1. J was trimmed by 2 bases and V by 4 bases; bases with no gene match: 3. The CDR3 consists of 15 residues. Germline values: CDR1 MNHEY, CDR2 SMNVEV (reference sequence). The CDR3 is CASSSGQGNTGELFF. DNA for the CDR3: TGTGCCAGCAGTTCCGGACAGGGAAACACCGGGGAGCTGTTTTTT.

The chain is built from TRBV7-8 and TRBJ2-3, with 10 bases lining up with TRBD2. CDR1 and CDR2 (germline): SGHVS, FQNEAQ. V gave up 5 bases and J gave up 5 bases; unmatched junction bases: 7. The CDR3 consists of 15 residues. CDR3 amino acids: CASSLSGGAIDTQYF. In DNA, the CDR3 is TGTGCCAGCAGCCTAAGCGGGGGGGCAATAGATACGCAGTATTTT.

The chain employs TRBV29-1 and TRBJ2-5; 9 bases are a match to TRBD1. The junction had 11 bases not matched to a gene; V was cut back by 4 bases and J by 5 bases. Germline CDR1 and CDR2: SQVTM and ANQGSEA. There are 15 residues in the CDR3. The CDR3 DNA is TGCAGCGTTGTCCCTTCTACAGGGGGCCTGGAGACCCAGTACTTC. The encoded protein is CSVVPSTGGLETQYF.

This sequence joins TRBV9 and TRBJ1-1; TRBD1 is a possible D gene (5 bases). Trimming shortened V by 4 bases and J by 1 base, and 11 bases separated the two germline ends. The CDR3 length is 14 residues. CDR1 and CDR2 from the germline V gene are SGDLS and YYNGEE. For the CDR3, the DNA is TGTGCCAGCAGCCCCGGAGACAGGAACACTGAAGCTTTCTTT. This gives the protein CASSPGDRNTEAFF.

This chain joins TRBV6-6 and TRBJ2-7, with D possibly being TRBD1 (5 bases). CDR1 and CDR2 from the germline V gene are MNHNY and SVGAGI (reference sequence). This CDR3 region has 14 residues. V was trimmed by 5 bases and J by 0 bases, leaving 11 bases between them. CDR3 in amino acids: CASSRTLTSYEQYF. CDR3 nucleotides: TGTGCCAGCAGTCGGACACTCACCTCCTACGAGCAGTACTTC.

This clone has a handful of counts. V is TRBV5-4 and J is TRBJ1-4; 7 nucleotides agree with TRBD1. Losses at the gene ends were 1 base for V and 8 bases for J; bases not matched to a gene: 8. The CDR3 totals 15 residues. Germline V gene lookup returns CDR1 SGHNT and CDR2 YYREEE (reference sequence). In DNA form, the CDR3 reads TGTGCCAGCAGCTTGATTACAGGGGCGGGGGAAAAACTGTTTTTT. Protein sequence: CASSLITGAGEKLFF.

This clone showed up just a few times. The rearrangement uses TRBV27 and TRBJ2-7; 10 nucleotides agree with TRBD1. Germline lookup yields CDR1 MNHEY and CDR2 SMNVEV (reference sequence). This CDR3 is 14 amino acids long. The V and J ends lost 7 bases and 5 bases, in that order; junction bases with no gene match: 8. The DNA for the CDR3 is TGTGCCAGCACTCCGGGGACAGGGGCCAACGAGCAGTACTTC. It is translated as CASTPGTGANEQYF.